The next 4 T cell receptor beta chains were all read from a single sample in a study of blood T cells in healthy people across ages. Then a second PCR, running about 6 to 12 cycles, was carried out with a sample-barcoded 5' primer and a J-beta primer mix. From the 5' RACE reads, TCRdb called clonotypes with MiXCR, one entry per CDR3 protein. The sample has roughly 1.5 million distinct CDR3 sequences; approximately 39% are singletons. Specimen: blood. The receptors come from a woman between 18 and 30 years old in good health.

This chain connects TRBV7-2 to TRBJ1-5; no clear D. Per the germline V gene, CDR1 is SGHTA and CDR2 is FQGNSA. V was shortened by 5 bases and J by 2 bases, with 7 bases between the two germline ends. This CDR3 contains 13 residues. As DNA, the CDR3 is TGTGCCAGCAGCCCAGTGCGCAATCAGCCCCAGCATTTT. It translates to CASSPVRNQPQHF.

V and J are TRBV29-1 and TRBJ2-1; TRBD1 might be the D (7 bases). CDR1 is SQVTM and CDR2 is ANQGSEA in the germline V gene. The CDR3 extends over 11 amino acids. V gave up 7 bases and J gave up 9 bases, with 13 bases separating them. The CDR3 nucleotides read TGCAGCGGGTACCAGGGGGGTGAGCAGTTCTTC. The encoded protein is CSGYQGGEQFF.

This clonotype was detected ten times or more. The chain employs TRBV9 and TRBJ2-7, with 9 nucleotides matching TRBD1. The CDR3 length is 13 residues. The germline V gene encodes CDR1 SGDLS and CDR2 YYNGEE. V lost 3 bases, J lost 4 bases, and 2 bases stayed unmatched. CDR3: CASSAQGAYEQYF. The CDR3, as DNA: TGTGCCAGCAGCGCACAGGGGGCGTACGAGCAGTACTTC. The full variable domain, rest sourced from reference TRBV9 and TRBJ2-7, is DSGVTQTPKHLITATGQRVTLRCSPRSGDLSVYWYQQSLDQGLQFLIQYYNGEERAKGNILERFSAQQFPDLHSELNLSSLELGDSALYFCASSAQGAYEQYFGPGTRLTVT.

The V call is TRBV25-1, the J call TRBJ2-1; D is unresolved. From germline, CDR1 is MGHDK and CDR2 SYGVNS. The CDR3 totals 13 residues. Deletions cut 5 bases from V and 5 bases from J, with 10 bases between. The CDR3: CASSSVNNNEQFF. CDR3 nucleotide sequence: TGTGCCAGCAGTTCCGTTAACAACAATGAGCAGTTCTTC.